This T cell receptor beta chain was recovered during a study of T cells in Graves' hyperthyroidism and ophthalmopathy. About the research overall: Peripheral blood was drawn at first diagnosis, prior to all treatment. Study-wide results and caveats: A model of 13 V-J pairs discriminated ophthalmopathy from stable hyperthyroidism.

This clonotype was observed many times. Its antigen is unidentified. The CDR3 extends over 12 amino acids. Trimming left V 7 bases short and J 6 bases short, with 16 bases between. CDR1 is GTSNPN, CDR2 SVGIG, per germline (reference sequence). The source of the PBMCs was approximately 9.5 ml of fresh peripheral blood. Amplified TCR beta CDR3 regions derived from RNA transcripts. HTBI primers were used for first-round RT-PCR of the TCR CDR3. TCRdb reprocessed the multiplex PCR reads with MiXCR, giving one entry per CDR3 protein. This sample has 560,000 or so distinct CDR3 sequences; just under 20% occur once, and the top ten carry about half.

The chain recombines TRBV30 with TRBJ2-7; the D gene is possibly TRBD1 (6 bases). This TCR came from a man in his forties with Graves' ophthalmopathy. Material: blood. The DNA of the CDR3 is TGTGCCTTTGACAGGCCTTGGGGCGAGCAGTACTTC. It is translated as CAFDRPWGEQYF.